Presented here are 9 T cell receptor beta chains from one specimen sequenced in a study of identical twins. MiXCR, applied by TCRdb to the 5' RACE reads, yields one record per CDR3 protein. The sample contains around 340,000 distinct CDR3 sequences, around an eighth of which appear only once. A further study also used this sample, focusing on yellow fever vaccine responses in identical twins.

Sequencing input: CD8+ T cells sorted from blood. The receptors come from a woman under 30 in good health.

This clonotype was detected only a few times. DNA for the CDR3: TGTGCCAGTACAGGGGCCACCGGGGAGCTGTTTTTT. It codes for CASTGATGELFF. The chain employs TRBV6-1 and TRBJ2-2; 7 bases are a match to TRBD1. Germline CDR1 is MNHNS and CDR2 is SASEGT. Trimming cost V 9 bases and J 4 bases; bases outside gene matches: 2. The CDR3 contains 12 residues.

V is TRBV6-5 and J is TRBJ2-3; 9 bases line up with TRBD2. The CDR3 loop spans 16 amino acids. The V gene's germline CDR1 is MNHEY and CDR2 SVGAGI. V lost 0 bases and J lost 1; bases outside the gene matches: 2. The CDR3, as DNA: TGTGCCAGCAGTTACTCCCCTAGCGGGGGCACAGATACGCAGTATTTT. Translation: CASSYSPSGGTDTQYF.

This clonotype has at least ten counts. This rearrangement joins TRBV12-3 or TRBV12-4 to TRBJ1-2; possible D gene TRBD1, 5 bases. Trimming took off 3 bases at V and 6 bases at J, with 14 bases between the two ends. This CDR3 has 14 residues. DNA of the CDR3: TGTGCCAGCAGTTTCCAGGGTTTCTCTGATGGCTACACCTTC. Its protein is CASSFQGFSDGYTF.

This clonotype was found many times. This chain connects TRBV2 to TRBJ2-1; 11 nucleotides line up with TRBD2. The CDR3 contains 15 residues. Germline values: CDR1 SNHLY, CDR2 FYNNEI. With 6 bases clipped from V and 4 bases from J, the junction kept 5 bases outside the gene matches. The CDR3: CASSPIAGGYNEQFF. The CDR3 nucleotides are TGTGCCAGCAGCCCTATAGCGGGAGGGTACAATGAGCAGTTCTTC.

V and J are TRBV7-2 and TRBJ2-1, with 12 nucleotides matching TRBD2. The CDR3 has 15 amino acids. The trim removed 5 bases at V and 7 bases at J, leaving 6 bases unmatched. The germline CDR1 and CDR2 sequences are SGHTA and FQGNSA. CDR3 protein: CASSPGLAGRNEQFF. In nucleotides, the CDR3 is TGTGCCAGCAGCCCAGGACTAGCGGGGCGTAATGAGCAGTTCTTC.

This clonotype was observed at least ten times. The chain is built from TRBV12-3 or TRBV12-4 and TRBJ1-5; 7 nucleotides align to TRBD1. This CDR3 has 13 residues. The J segment lost 7 bases and the V segment lost 7 bases, leaving 7 bases of the junction unmatched. The CDR3 DNA sequence: TGTGCCAGCACGACAGGGAGCGGACAGCCCCAGCATTTT. Residues: CASTTGSGQPQHF.

This clonotype was found a few times. The rearrangement joins TRBV3-1 to TRBJ2-6, with 13 bases identical to TRBD2. The CDR3 has 21 residues. Germline lookup yields CDR1 LGHDT and CDR2 YNNKEL (reference sequence). V lost 0 bases to trimming and J lost 1 base; unmatched junction nucleotides: 9. The CDR3 nucleotides read TGTGCCAGCAGCCAAGATGGTGGACTAGCGGGAGCCGGATCTGGGGCCAACGTCCTGACTTTC. It translates to CASSQDGGLAGAGSGANVLTF.

The rearrangement joins TRBV12-3 or TRBV12-4 to TRBJ2-3; D perhaps matches TRBD1 (6 bases). CDR3 length: 14 residues. The germline V and J ends were trimmed by 8 bases and 3 bases, with 15 bases remaining between them. The CDR3, as DNA: TGTGCCAGCCGTCCCAGGGGCCTAACAGATACGCAGTATTTT. Translated, it gives CASRPRGLTDTQYF.

This clonotype was seen a few times. The rearrangement joins TRBV10-3 to TRBJ2-5, with D unresolved. The germline gives CDR1 ENHRY, CDR2 SYGVKD. The CDR3 sequence is 11 residues long. Trimming stripped 3 bases from V and 1 base from J, with 0 bases between. In DNA, the CDR3 is TGTGCCATCAGTGACCAAGAGACCCAGTACTTC. Translated, it gives CAISDQETQYF.